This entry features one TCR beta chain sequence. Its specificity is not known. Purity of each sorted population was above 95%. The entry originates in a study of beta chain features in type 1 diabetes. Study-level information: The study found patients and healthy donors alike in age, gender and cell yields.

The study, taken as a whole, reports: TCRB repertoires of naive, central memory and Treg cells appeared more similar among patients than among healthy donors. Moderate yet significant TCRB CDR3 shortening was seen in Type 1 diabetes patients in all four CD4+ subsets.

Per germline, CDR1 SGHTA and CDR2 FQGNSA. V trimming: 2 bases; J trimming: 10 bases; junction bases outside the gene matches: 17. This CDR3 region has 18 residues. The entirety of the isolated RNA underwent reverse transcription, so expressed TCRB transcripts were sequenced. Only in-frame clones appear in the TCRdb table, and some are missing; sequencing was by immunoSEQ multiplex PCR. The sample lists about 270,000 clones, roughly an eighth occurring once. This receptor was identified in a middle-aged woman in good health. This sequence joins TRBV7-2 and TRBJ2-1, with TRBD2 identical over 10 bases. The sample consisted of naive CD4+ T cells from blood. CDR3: CASSLRGASGGLRVEQFF. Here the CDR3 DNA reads TGTGCCAGCAGCTTAAGGGGTGCTAGCGGGGGCCTTAGGGTGGAGCAGTTCTTC. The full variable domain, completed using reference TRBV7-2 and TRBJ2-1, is GAGVSQSPSNKVTEKGKDVELRCDPISGHTALYWYRQSLGQGLEFLIYFQGNSAPDKSGLPSDRFSAERTGGSVSTLTIQRTQQEDSAVYLCASSLRGASGGLRVEQFFGPGTRLTVL.